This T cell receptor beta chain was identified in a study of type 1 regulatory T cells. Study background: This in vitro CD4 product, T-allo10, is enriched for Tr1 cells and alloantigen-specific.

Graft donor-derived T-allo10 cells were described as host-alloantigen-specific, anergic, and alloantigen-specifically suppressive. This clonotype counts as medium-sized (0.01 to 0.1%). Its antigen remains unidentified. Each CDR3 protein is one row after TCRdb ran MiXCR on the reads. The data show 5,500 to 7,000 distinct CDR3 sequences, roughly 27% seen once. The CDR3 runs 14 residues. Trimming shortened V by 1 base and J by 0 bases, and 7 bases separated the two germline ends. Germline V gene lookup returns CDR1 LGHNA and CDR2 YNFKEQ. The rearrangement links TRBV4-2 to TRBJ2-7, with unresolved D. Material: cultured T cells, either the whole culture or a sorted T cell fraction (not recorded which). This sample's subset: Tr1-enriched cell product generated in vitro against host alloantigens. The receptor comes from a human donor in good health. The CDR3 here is CASSQVPLSYEQYF. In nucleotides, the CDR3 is TGTGCCAGCAGCCAAGTACCCCTCTCCTACGAGCAGTACTTC.